These 24 T cell receptor beta chains came from one sample sequenced in a study of shared clonotypes between healthy human individuals. Sequencing was performed with immunoSEQ multiplex PCR; in TCRdb, only in-frame clones are kept and a portion is missing. This table holds almost 750,000 clones, over 55% found once. The sequencing sample was made of memory CD4+ T cells sorted from blood. Subset specified: CD45RA-negative fraction. The source is a woman under 40 in good health.

V is TRBV12-5 and J is TRBJ2-3, with TRBD1 matching 7 bases. This CDR3 region has 17 residues. V lost 3 bases and J lost 0; bases outside the gene matches: 9. Germline values: CDR1 LGHNT, CDR2 FRNRAP. DNA of the CDR3: TGTGCTAGTGGTTTAGGGGGCCAGGGTGTAAGCACAGATACGCAGTATTTT. Amino acid sequence: CASGLGGQGVSTDTQYF.

The chain combines TRBV4-1 with TRBJ1-1; the D gene is possibly TRBD1 (5 bases). V was pared by 0 bases and J by 1 base, with 6 bases between. Germline CDR1 is MGHRA and CDR2 is YSYEKL. CDR3 size: 14 residues. The CDR3 DNA is TGCGCCAGCAGCCAAGAAGGGACGAACACTGAAGCTTTCTTT. As protein: CASSQEGTNTEAFF.

This chain connects TRBV28 to TRBJ2-3, with TRBD2 matching over 8 bases. The V gene's germline CDR1 is MDHEN and CDR2 SYDVKM. The junction had 9 bases not matched to a gene; V was cut back by 5 bases and J by 2 bases. This CDR3 has 16 amino acids. CDR3 region: CASSPTIAGNTDTQYF. CDR3 bases: TGTGCCAGCAGTCCAACAATAGCGGGAAACACAGATACGCAGTATTTT.

The chain has TRBV11-2 and TRBJ2-2; no reliable D call. Per germline, CDR1 SGHAT and CDR2 FQNNGV. Trimming took 3 bases from V and 5 from J, leaving 19 bases between them. The CDR3 is 17 residues long. In nucleotides, the CDR3 is TGTGCCAGCAGCTTGGTATTAGGAATTGAGAAGACCGGGGAGCTGTTTTTT. Its translation is CASSLVLGIEKTGELFF.

The DNA of the CDR3 is TGTGCCAGCAGACGGGACAGGGGCACGGTGGGTGTTCAGCCCCAGCATTTT. Its protein is CASRRDRGTVGVQPQHF. The J gene is TRBJ1-5, the V gene TRBV7-2; 10 nucleotides match TRBD1. V dropped 6 bases and J dropped 6; count of bases not matched to a gene: 14. The length of the CDR3 is 17 residues. CDR1 is SGHTA, CDR2 FQGNSA, per germline. The full variable domain, in which reference TRBV7-2 and TRBJ1-5 provide the parts outside the CDR3, is GAGVSQSPSNKVTEKGKDVELRCDPISGHTALYWYRQSLGQGLEFLIYFQGNSAPDKSGLPSDRFSAERTGGSVSTLTIQRTQQEDSAVYLCASRRDRGTVGVQPQHFGDGTRLSIL.

The DNA for the CDR3 is TGCGCCAGCAGCTTGGCCGAACAGGACAACACCGGGGAGCTGTTTTTT. Its translation: CASSLAEQDNTGELFF. This rearrangement joins TRBV5-1 to TRBJ2-2, with TRBD1 as a possible D gene (5 bases). The V gene lost 0 bases and the J gene lost 2 bases, with 11 bases spanning the gap. Germline V gene lookup returns CDR1 SGHRS and CDR2 YFSETQ. The CDR3 totals 16 residues.

The rearrangement links TRBV29-1 to TRBJ1-1; D possibly corresponds to TRBD1 (5 bases). The CDR3 has 16 residues. Germline V CDR1 and CDR2: SQVTM, ANQGSEA. The V end lost 5 bases, the J end lost 0 bases, and 19 bases lay between the germline ends. Written as DNA, the CDR3 is TGCAGCGTTCTAACCGGGGGTAGGAATTTGAACACTGAAGCTTTCTTT. This gives the protein CSVLTGGRNLNTEAFF.

This clone was detected once. The chain uses TRBV11-2 and TRBJ1-3; D remains unclear. V lost 5 bases to trimming and J lost 6 bases, with 14 bases between them. The germline V gene has CDR1 SGHAT and CDR2 FQNNGV. CDR3 length: 14 amino acids. This CDR3 is CASSLGTAENTIYF. The CDR3 DNA reads TGTGCCAGCAGCCTCGGTACAGCTGAAAACACCATATATTTT.

The chain is built from TRBV18 and TRBJ2-2; 10 bases align to TRBD2. J was trimmed by 4 bases and V by 2 bases; bases with no gene match: 7. CDR1 and CDR2 from the germline V gene are KGHSH and LQKENI. CDR3 length: 17 amino acids. The CDR3 DNA follows: TGTGCCAGCTCACCAATGCTAGCGGGAGATGGCACCGGGGAGCTGTTTTTT. This sequence encodes CASSPMLAGDGTGELFF.

The chain uses TRBV5-4 and TRBJ1-2; 11 bases agree with TRBD1. Germline V lookup: CDR1 SGHNT, CDR2 YYREEE (reference sequence). The CDR3 runs 15 residues. V was clipped by 3 bases and J by 7 bases; unmatched bases: 8. As DNA, the CDR3 is TGTGCCAGCAGCTGGACAGGGGGCTCTTTGAGTGGCTACACCTTC. Residues: CASSWTGGSLSGYTF.

The V and J genes are TRBV5-1 and TRBJ2-1, with 11 bases identical to TRBD1. In germline, CDR1 is SGHRS, CDR2 YFSETQ. The CDR3 covers 14 residues. V was pared by 3 bases and J by 9 bases, with 5 bases of the junction left unmatched. The CDR3 DNA is TGCGCCAGCAGCTCGGGGACAGGGGGGCTTGAGCAGTTCTTC. This encodes CASSSGTGGLEQFF.

In this sample, this clone turned up many times. Other nucleotide sequences from this sample produce the same CDR3. The gene calls are TRBV5-1 and TRBJ2-1, with a weak D call TRBD1 (5 bases). Germline V CDR1 and CDR2: SGHRS, YFSETQ. V gave up 4 bases and J gave up 0 bases, with 11 bases separating them. The CDR3 totals 15 residues. CDR3 sequence (DNA): TGCGCCAGCAGCGTAGACAGTAGCTCCTACAATGAGCAGTTCTTC. Protein sequence: CASSVDSSSYNEQFF.

This clone was counted once. This chain joins TRBV7-2 and TRBJ2-5, with TRBD1 matching 10 bases. Near its end, the DNA agrees better with TRBJ2-7, so the J call may be wrong. Germline lookup yields CDR1 SGHTA and CDR2 FQGNSA. There are 13 residues in the CDR3. The CDR3 region is CASSSDRGYEQYF. The CDR3 nucleotides read TGTGCCAGCAGCTCGGACAGGGGGTACGAGCAGTACTTC.

This chain uses TRBV28 with TRBJ2-7; D might be TRBD1 (7 bases). Germline lookup yields CDR1 MDHEN and CDR2 SYDVKM. The CDR3 is 17 amino acids. V lost 7 bases and J lost 5, with 27 bases in between. This chain's CDR3 is CASIGGAGGFFEDEQYF. The CDR3 DNA is TGTGCCAGCATCGGTGGGGCAGGGGGGTTTTTTGAGGACGAGCAGTACTTC.

This clone was detected only a few times. CDR3 in amino acids: CASSPRRYEGYTF. For the CDR3, the DNA is TGTGCCAGCTCACCAAGGAGGTACGAGGGCTACACCTTC. The rearrangement links TRBV18 to TRBJ1-2; no clear D. From germline, CDR1 is KGHSH and CDR2 LQKENI. The V and J ends lost 2 bases and 8 bases respectively, with 12 bases between them. The CDR3 sequence is 13 residues long. The full variable domain, completed using reference TRBV18 and TRBJ1-2, is NAGVMQNPRHLVRRRGQEARLRCSPMKGHSHVYWYRQLPEEGLKFMVYLQKENIIDESGMPKERFSAEFPKEGPSILRIQQVVRGDSAAYFCASSPRRYEGYTFGSGTRLTVV.

The chain uses TRBV9 and TRBJ2-3, with D perhaps matching TRBD2 (5 bases). The V gene's germline CDR1 is SGDLS and CDR2 YYNGEE. The V and J ends lost 0 bases and 0 bases respectively, with 11 bases between them. The CDR3 totals 16 residues. The CDR3 sequence: CASSVGAGTSTDTQYF. CDR3 in DNA: TGTGCCAGCAGCGTAGGGGCGGGTACTAGCACAGATACGCAGTATTTT.

This chain connects TRBV20-1 to TRBJ2-5; D perhaps matches TRBD2 (5 bases). Trimming cost V 5 bases and J 3 bases, with 7 bases left between them. The germline V gene has CDR1 DFQATT and CDR2 SNEGSKA (reference sequence). This CDR3 spans 11 amino acids. CDR3 nucleotides: TGCAGTGCTTGGGGAGAAGAGACCCAGTACTTC. Translating it yields CSAWGEETQYF.

This clone occurred many times. V is TRBV5-1 and J is TRBJ2-3; a possible D gene is TRBD2 (5 bases). The CDR3 has 14 residues. From germline, CDR1 is SGHRS and CDR2 YFSETQ. V was clipped by 6 bases and J by 5 bases, with 16 bases between them. CDR3 sequence reads: CASNRLSLRDTQYF. CDR3 nucleotides: TGCGCCAGCAATAGACTATCACTCAGAGATACGCAGTATTTT.

The CDR3 DNA is TGTGCCAGCAGCCAAGGATCAACCTCCAATCAGCCCCAGCATTTT. Amino acid sequence: CASSQGSTSNQPQHF. This chain connects TRBV11-3 to TRBJ1-5, with no clear D. Germline V gene lookup returns CDR1 SGHNT and CDR2 YENEEA. CDR3 size: 15 residues. Trimming removed 5 bases at V and 3 bases at J, with 14 bases between. Complete variable domain (other parts from reference TRBV11-3 and TRBJ1-5): EAGVVQSPRYKIIEKKQPVAFWCNPISGHNTLYWYLQNLGQGPELLIRYENEEAVDDSQLPKDRFSAERLKGVDSTLKIQPAELGDSAVYLCASSQGSTSNQPQHFGDGTRLSIL.

This sequence joins TRBV7-8 and TRBJ2-7; TRBD2 agrees at 7 bases. Germline loops: CDR1 SGHVS, CDR2 FQNEAQ. This CDR3 comprises 15 residues. Trimming removed 0 bases from V and 2 bases from J; junction bases left unmatched: 4. The CDR3 spells CASSLASGVTYEQYF. The CDR3 region has the DNA TGTGCCAGCAGCTTAGCGAGCGGGGTTACCTACGAGCAGTACTTC.

This clone occurred a few times. The V gene is TRBV5-8, the J gene TRBJ1-2, with D hard to call. Trimming took off 1 base at V and 2 bases at J, with 9 bases between the two ends. This CDR3 has 14 amino acids. Germline CDR1 and CDR2: SGHTS and YDEGEE. CDR3 sequence: CASSLLSRNYGYTF. CDR3 DNA: TGTGCCAGCAGCTTGCTCTCCAGAAACTATGGCTACACCTTC. Looking up the rest from reference TRBV5-8 and TRBJ1-2 gives the full variable domain: EAGVTQSPTHLIKTRGQQATLRCSPISGHTSVYWYQQALGLGLQFLLWYDEGEERNRGNFPPRFSGRQFPNYSSELNVNALELEDSALYLCASSLLSRNYGYTFGSGTRLTVV.

The chain recombines TRBV11-2 with TRBJ1-1; the D gene is possibly TRBD1 (6 bases). Deletions cut 5 bases from V and 1 base from J, with 14 bases between. The CDR3 is 15 residues long. Germline V gene sequence: CDR1 SGHAT, CDR2 FQNNGV. CDR3 in amino acids: CASSRPGQRNTEAFF. Here the CDR3 DNA reads TGTGCCAGCAGCCGCCCTGGACAGAGGAACACTGAAGCTTTCTTT.

This clone was seen just once. The sample carries other DNA sequences with the same CDR3. The V and J genes are TRBV28 and TRBJ2-3; 11 bases are a match to TRBD2. The CDR3 is 15 residues long. V was pared by 5 bases and J by 8 bases, with 9 bases of the junction left unmatched. CDR1 is MDHEN and CDR2 is SYDVKM in the germline V gene. CDR3 region: CASSPLAGGSVTQYF. In DNA, the CDR3 is TGTGCCAGCAGTCCGCTAGCGGGAGGATCTGTTACGCAGTATTTT.

V usage is TRBV18 and J usage is TRBJ2-3; D remains unclear. The CDR3 length is 15 residues. CDR1 KGHSH and CDR2 LQKENI come from the germline V gene. Trimming took 0 bases from V and 2 from J, leaving 9 bases between them. CDR3 bases: TGTGCCAGCTCACCACCGGCCAGAAACACAGATACGCAGTATTTT. As protein: CASSPPARNTDTQYF.